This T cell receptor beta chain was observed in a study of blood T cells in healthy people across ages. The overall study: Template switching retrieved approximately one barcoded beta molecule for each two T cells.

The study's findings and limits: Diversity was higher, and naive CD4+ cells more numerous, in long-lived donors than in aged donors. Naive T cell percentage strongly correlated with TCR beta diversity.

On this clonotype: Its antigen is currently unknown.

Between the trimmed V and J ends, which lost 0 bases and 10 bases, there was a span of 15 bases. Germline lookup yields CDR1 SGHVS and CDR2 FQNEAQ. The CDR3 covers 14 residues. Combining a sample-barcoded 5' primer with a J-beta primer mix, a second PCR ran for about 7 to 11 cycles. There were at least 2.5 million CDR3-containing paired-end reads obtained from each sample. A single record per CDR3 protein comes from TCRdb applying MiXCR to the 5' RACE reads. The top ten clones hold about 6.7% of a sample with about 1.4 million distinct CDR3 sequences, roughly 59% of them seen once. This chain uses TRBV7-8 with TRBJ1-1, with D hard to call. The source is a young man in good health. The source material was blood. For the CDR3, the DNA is TGTGCCAGCAGCTTAGCGCTCCGAAGGGAAGGAGCTTTCTTT. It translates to CASSLALRREGAFF. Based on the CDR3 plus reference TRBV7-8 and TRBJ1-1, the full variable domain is GAGVSQSPRYKVAKRGQDVALRCDPISGHVSLFWYQQALGQGPEFLTYFQNEAQLDKSGLPSDRFFAERPEGSVSTLKIQRTQQEDSAVYLCASSLALRREGAFFGQGTRLTVV.